One TCR beta chain is described in this entry. What it binds is not known. Germline-derived CDR1 and CDR2 are SNHLY and FYNNEI. V was clipped by 1 base and J by 8 bases; unmatched bases: 10. This CDR3 has 17 residues. The data were obtained in a study of T cells in narcolepsy. Study results and limitations: Some memory CD4+ repertoires had no autoreactive clone sequences. Autoreactive clonotypes reportedly recurred in blood of same and different patients, not controls.

Sequencing used immunoSEQ multiplex PCR; TCRdb keeps in-frame clones, though not all of them. There are tens of thousands of clones in the sample; about 91% occur only once, and around 1.3% lies in the top ten. The specimen was CD45RA- memory CD4+ T cells from PBMCs. This sequence originates from a human donor with narcolepsy. The chain carries TRBV2 and TRBJ1-6, with TRBD1 identical over 8 bases. The CDR3 loop reads CASSEVTQGARHSPLHF. The CDR3 nucleotides read TGTGCCAGCAGTGAAGTGACCCAGGGGGCTCGCCATTCACCCCTCCACTTT.